A selection of T cell receptor beta chains follows, all from one sample in a study of beta chain features in type 1 diabetes. Libraries were prepared by immunoSEQ multiplex PCR; TCRdb keeps only in-frame clonotypes and omits some of them. Of roughly 160,000 clones in the sample, roughly 8% were seen once. Sequencing was done on a sample of central memory CD4+ T cells from blood. The receptors were sampled from a man aged 18 to 29 with type 1 diabetes. CDR3s include the opening cysteine and the closing phenylalanine or tryptophan. Each record gives: CDR3 DNA, CDR3 protein, D gene, V gene, clone size, J gene. The D gene is left open where the match is weak. A clone size is listed for some rows: how often the clone was seen (once, few, many), or a class if it is expanded.

DNA: TGTGCCAGCAGTCCAACAGGGGCGGGAGAAAAACTGTTTTTT
CDR3: CASSPTGAGEKLFF
D: TRBD1
V: TRBV7-2
size: NA
J: TRBJ1-4

DNA: TGTGCCAGCAGCTTGTTGGGGCTCACTGAAGCTTTCTTT
CDR3: CASSLLGLTEAFF
D: NA
V: TRBV11-2
size: many
J: TRBJ1-1

DNA: TGTGCCAGCAGCTGGGCCCAGGGAGAGCAGTACTTC
CDR3: CASSWAQGEQYF
D: NA
V: TRBV7-2
size: NA
J: TRBJ2-7

DNA: TGTGCCAGCAGCTTGGGTTCACAGGGCGCTGAAGCTTTCTTT
CDR3: CASSLGSQGAEAFF
D: NA
V: TRBV7-8
size: few
J: TRBJ1-1

DNA: TGTGCCAGCAGCCTACTCGACTCTGGAAACACCATATATTTT
CDR3: CASSLLDSGNTIYF
D: NA
V: TRBV6-6
size: few
J: TRBJ1-3

DNA: TGTGCCAGCAGCCGGGGACAGGGGAACACTGAAGCTTTCTTT
CDR3: CASSRGQGNTEAFF
D: TRBD1
V: TRBV7-9
size: few
J: TRBJ1-1

DNA: TGTGCCAGCATTCCTCTCGGGAGGTCTTCTGGAAACACCATATATTTT
CDR3: CASIPLGRSSGNTIYF
D: NA
V: TRBV28
size: few
J: TRBJ1-3

DNA: TGTGCCTGGAGTGGGACTACCCGAAGTGAGCAGTTCTTC
CDR3: CAWSGTTRSEQFF
D: NA
V: TRBV30
size: NA
J: TRBJ2-1

DNA: TGTGCCAGTAGTCCTAGCGATCAAGAGACCCAGTACTTC
CDR3: CASSPSDQETQYF
D: NA
V: TRBV19
size: few
J: TRBJ2-5

DNA: TGCAGCGTTGCACAGGGAAGTGATAGCAATCAGCCCCAGCATTTT
CDR3: CSVAQGSDSNQPQHF
D: NA
V: TRBV29-1
size: few
J: TRBJ1-5

DNA: TGTGCCAGTAGTATTAGGGGGCGCCGAGAGAACATTCAGTACTTC
CDR3: CASSIRGRRENIQYF
D: TRBD1
V: TRBV19
size: NA
J: TRBJ2-4

DNA: TGTGCCAGCAGTGGGCAGAACACCGGGGAGCTGTTTTTT
CDR3: CASSGQNTGELFF
D: NA
V: TRBV5-4
size: NA
J: TRBJ2-2

DNA: TGTGCCTGGAGTGTCCAGGGGACAAATCAGCCCCAGCATTTT
CDR3: CAWSVQGTNQPQHF
D: NA
V: TRBV30
size: NA
J: TRBJ1-5

DNA: TGTGCCAGCAAGTCTCGGGAAAAACTGTTTTTT
CDR3: CASKSREKLFF
D: NA
V: TRBV27
size: NA
J: TRBJ1-4

DNA: TGTGCCACCAGCAGAGGTCTAGATAACACAGATACGCAGTATTTT
CDR3: CATSRGLDNTDTQYF
D: NA
V: TRBV15
size: many
J: TRBJ2-3

DNA: TGTGCCAGCAGCTCCCGAGTCCGGAACACCGGGGAGCTGTTTTTT
CDR3: CASSSRVRNTGELFF
D: NA
V: TRBV11-3
size: few
J: TRBJ2-2

DNA: TGCGCCAGCAGCTTGACTAGCGGTAACTCCTACAATGAGCAGTTCTTC
CDR3: CASSLTSGNSYNEQFF
D: TRBD2
V: TRBV5-1
size: NA
J: TRBJ2-1

DNA: TGTGCCAGCAGCTTGGACGAGGGCGAGGCTTTCTTT
CDR3: CASSLDEGEAFF
D: NA
V: TRBV7-9
size: NA
J: TRBJ1-1

DNA: TGTGCCAGCAATCTAGCTCCAAACATTCAGTACTTC
CDR3: CASNLAPNIQYF
D: NA
V: TRBV2
size: NA
J: TRBJ2-4

DNA: TGTGCCACAAGTCGGGGTAGCGGGACCCAAGAGACCCAGTACTTC
CDR3: CATSRGSGTQETQYF
D: TRBD2
V: TRBV10-3
size: NA
J: TRBJ2-5

DNA: TGCGCCAGCAGCCAAGAAGCTTCGATCGTACCAGGTTGGGCCGGGGAGCTGTTTTTT
CDR3: CASSQEASIVPGWAGELFF
D: NA
V: TRBV4-3
size: few
J: TRBJ2-2

DNA: TGTGCCAGCAGCCCACAGGGGCCTCGATACAATGAGCAGTTCTTC
CDR3: CASSPQGPRYNEQFF
D: TRBD1
V: TRBV7-2
size: NA
J: TRBJ2-1

DNA: TGTGCCAGTAGTATCTCCAGGGTAGTAACCGGGGAGCTGTTTTTT
CDR3: CASSISRVVTGELFF
D: NA
V: TRBV19
size: NA
J: TRBJ2-2

DNA: TGTGCCTGGAGTGTAGGGGGAGATCAGCCCCAGCATTTT
CDR3: CAWSVGGDQPQHF
D: NA
V: TRBV30
size: few
J: TRBJ1-5

DNA: TGTGCGGCACCTAGTAGCTCACATGAGCAGTTCTTC
CDR3: CAAPSSSHEQFF
D: NA
V: TRBV30
size: many
J: TRBJ2-1

DNA: TGTGCCAGCAGTCTGGGACAGGTGGAAGGGGAGCTGTTTTTT
CDR3: CASSLGQVEGELFF
D: TRBD1
V: TRBV27
size: few
J: TRBJ2-2

DNA: TGTGCCAGCAGCTTAGCTGTGACAGGAGGCACAGATACGCAGTATTTT
CDR3: CASSLAVTGGTDTQYF
D: NA
V: TRBV7-2
size: NA
J: TRBJ2-3

DNA: TGCAGCGTTGCCCCCGGGGGGAATGAGCAGTTCTTC
CDR3: CSVAPGGNEQFF
D: TRBD2
V: TRBV29-1
size: NA
J: TRBJ2-1

DNA: TGTGCCAGCTCACCACGGGCAGCAGATACGCAGTATTTT
CDR3: CASSPRAADTQYF
D: NA
V: TRBV18
size: few
J: TRBJ2-3

DNA: TGTGCCAGCAGCTTGGGACAGGTGAACACTGAAGCTTTCTTT
CDR3: CASSLGQVNTEAFF
D: NA
V: TRBV5-4
size: NA
J: TRBJ1-1

DNA: TGTGCCAGCAGCTTGAATGCGTTAGCGGGTAATGAGCAGTTCTTC
CDR3: CASSLNALAGNEQFF
D: TRBD2
V: TRBV5-5
size: NA
J: TRBJ2-1

DNA: TGTGCCAGCAGCTTAGTCGATAGCTTCGGGACCCAGTACTTC
CDR3: CASSLVDSFGTQYF
D: NA
V: TRBV7-2
size: many
J: TRBJ2-5

DNA: TGCAGCGTTGAGTGGCAGGGGGCATTGCAGCAGTACTTC
CDR3: CSVEWQGALQQYF
D: TRBD1
V: TRBV29-1
size: many
J: TRBJ2-7

DNA: TGTGCCAGCAGCGGGTCGGACAGGGTCTACAATGAGCAGTTCTTC
CDR3: CASSGSDRVYNEQFF
D: TRBD1
V: TRBV6-5
size: NA
J: TRBJ2-1

DNA: TGTGCCACCTCGGGAAGACGGACGGTGGGAGGCTACACCTTC
CDR3: CATSGRRTVGGYTF
D: NA
V: TRBV27
size: few
J: TRBJ1-2

DNA: TGTGCCAGCAGCCCTAACGCAGGGACAAGCACAGATACGCAGTATTTT
CDR3: CASSPNAGTSTDTQYF
D: NA
V: TRBV7-6
size: few
J: TRBJ2-3

DNA: TGTGCCACCCAGGCTCGACTAGATACCCCCGAGCAGTACTTC
CDR3: CATQARLDTPEQYF
D: NA
V: TRBV10-3
size: few
J: TRBJ2-7

DNA: TGTGCCATCGGCCTGGGGCAGGGTAGGGATCAGCCCCAGCATTTT
CDR3: CAIGLGQGRDQPQHF
D: NA
V: TRBV10-3
size: few
J: TRBJ1-5

DNA: TGTGCCATCAGTGGACAGAGCTACAATGAGCAGTTCTTC
CDR3: CAISGQSYNEQFF
D: NA
V: TRBV10-3
size: few
J: TRBJ2-1

DNA: TGTGCCAGCAACCAGGGAGAGCAGTACTTC
CDR3: CASNQGEQYF
D: NA
V: TRBV27
size: NA
J: TRBJ2-7

DNA: TGTGCCAGCAGCCGAAGGAGTGGCGGGTTCTACGAGCAGTACTTC
CDR3: CASSRRSGGFYEQYF
D: NA
V: TRBV13
size: NA
J: TRBJ2-7

DNA: TGTGCCAGCAGCTTGGGAGGTTGGGGCACAGATACGCAGTATTTT
CDR3: CASSLGGWGTDTQYF
D: NA
V: TRBV5-8
size: NA
J: TRBJ2-3

DNA: TGTGCCAGCAGCCCCAGGGGTTTCAGCTCCTACAATGAGCAGTTCTTC
CDR3: CASSPRGFSSYNEQFF
D: NA
V: TRBV7-9
size: NA
J: TRBJ2-1

DNA: TGCAGCGTTGCGGGAGGGCCAGGGGAGCAGTACTTC
CDR3: CSVAGGPGEQYF
D: TRBD2
V: TRBV29-1
size: few
J: TRBJ2-7

DNA: TGTGCCAGCAACGGGGACGGGGGAACTGAAGCTTTCTTT
CDR3: CASNGDGGTEAFF
D: NA
V: TRBV25-1
size: NA
J: TRBJ1-1

DNA: TGTGCCAGCAGTTTACAGGTCCTTTTCTACGAGCAGTACTTC
CDR3: CASSLQVLFYEQYF
D: NA
V: TRBV28
size: few
J: TRBJ2-7

DNA: TGCGCCAGCAGCCAAGGTCAGGGGGCGTCTGGGGCCAACGTCCTGACTTTC
CDR3: CASSQGQGASGANVLTF
D: TRBD1
V: TRBV4-1
size: few
J: TRBJ2-6

DNA: TGTGCCAGCAGCTTAAACCTAGGAGGGGTTGGTGGCTACACCTTC
CDR3: CASSLNLGGVGGYTF
D: NA
V: TRBV7-2
size: NA
J: TRBJ1-2

DNA: TGTGCCAGCAGTCACTGGGGCGGCGAACCCCCGGTGGCTTTCTTT
CDR3: CASSHWGGEPPVAFF
D: NA
V: TRBV6-6
size: few
J: TRBJ1-1

DNA: TGTGCCAGCAGCTTAGGCGCAGGGTTGAATGAGCAGTTCTTC
CDR3: CASSLGAGLNEQFF
D: NA
V: TRBV7-2
size: many
J: TRBJ2-1

DNA: TGTGCCAGCAGCCGACAACAGGGTCTGGAGACCCAGTACTTC
CDR3: CASSRQQGLETQYF
D: NA
V: TRBV7-2
size: NA
J: TRBJ2-5

DNA: TGCAGCGTTGCCCCTAGCGGCTACGAGCAGTACTTC
CDR3: CSVAPSGYEQYF
D: TRBD2
V: TRBV29-1
size: few
J: TRBJ2-7

DNA: TGTGCCAGTAGTATCAGCGGGACAGGGGTGAGGGAGCAGTACTTC
CDR3: CASSISGTGVREQYF
D: TRBD1
V: TRBV19
size: few
J: TRBJ2-7

DNA: TGTGCCAGCAGTTTACCCCCAACTATGACCGGGGAGCTGTTTTTT
CDR3: CASSLPPTMTGELFF
D: NA
V: TRBV28
size: NA
J: TRBJ2-2

DNA: TGTGCCAGCAGCTTGGTCTCAGGGGGCCGAGAGACCCAGTACTTC
CDR3: CASSLVSGGRETQYF
D: TRBD1
V: TRBV5-6
size: NA
J: TRBJ2-5

DNA: TGTGCCAGTAGTCCTTTGTCCGGGAGAGCTTTCTTT
CDR3: CASSPLSGRAFF
D: NA
V: TRBV19
size: few
J: TRBJ1-1